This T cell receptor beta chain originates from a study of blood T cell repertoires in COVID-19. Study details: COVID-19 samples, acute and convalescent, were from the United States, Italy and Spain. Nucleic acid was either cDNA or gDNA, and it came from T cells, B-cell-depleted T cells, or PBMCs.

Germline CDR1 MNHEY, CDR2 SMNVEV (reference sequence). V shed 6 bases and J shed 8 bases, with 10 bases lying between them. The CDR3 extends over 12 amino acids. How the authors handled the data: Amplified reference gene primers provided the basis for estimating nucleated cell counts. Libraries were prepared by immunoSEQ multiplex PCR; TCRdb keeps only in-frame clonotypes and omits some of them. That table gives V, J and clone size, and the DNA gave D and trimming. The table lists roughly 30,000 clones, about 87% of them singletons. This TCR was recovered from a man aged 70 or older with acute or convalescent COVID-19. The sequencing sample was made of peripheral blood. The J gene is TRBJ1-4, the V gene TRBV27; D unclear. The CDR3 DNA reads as TGTGCCAGCAGGGGAGTAGGGGAAAAACTGTTTTTT. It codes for CASRGVGEKLFF.